Listed here are 12 T cell receptor beta chains from one sample, sequenced in a study of blood T cell repertoires in COVID-19. Sequencing was performed with immunoSEQ multiplex PCR; in TCRdb, only in-frame clones are kept and a portion is missing. The sample consists of fewer than 300,000 clones, more than 80% of them appearing once. The source material was PBMCs or T cells enriched from blood (not recorded which). These receptor sequences come from a young woman who had recovered from COVID-19.

The rearrangement links TRBV7-9 to TRBJ1-1; no firm D call. Trimming removed 6 bases at V and 4 bases at J, with 12 bases between. The V gene's germline CDR1 is SEHNR and CDR2 FQNEAQ (reference sequence). This CDR3 contains 13 residues. Here the CDR3 reads CASSREEGTEAFF. DNA of the CDR3: TGTGCCAGCAGTCGAGAGGAGGGCACTGAAGCTTTCTTT.

This sequence joins TRBV5-1 and TRBJ1-3; no definite D call. In germline, CDR1 is SGHRS, CDR2 YFSETQ. The CDR3 spans 13 residues. Trimming cost V 5 bases and J 2 bases, with 8 bases left between them. The CDR3 DNA reads TGCGCCAGCAGTCAACAACCTGGAAACACCATATATTTT. Residues: CASSQQPGNTIYF.

This sequence joins TRBV27 and TRBJ2-1; 8 nucleotides match TRBD2. This CDR3 has 16 residues. The junction had 9 bases not matched to a gene; V was cut back by 3 bases and J by 5 bases. Germline CDR1 MNHEY, CDR2 SMNVEV (reference sequence). CDR3 coding DNA: TGTGCCAGCAGTTTTCTGGCTAGCGGGCGGGACAATGAGCAGTTCTTC. This codes for CASSFLASGRDNEQFF.

The rearrangement joins TRBV21-1 to TRBJ2-7; the table's D call TRBD1 went unverified against the DNA. TRBV21-1 is listed as a pseudogene. This CDR3 is built from 13 residues. CDR3 residues: CASSPGQKDEQYF. CDR3 in DNA: TGTGCCAGCAGCCCGGGACAGAAAGACGAGCAGTACTTC.

The genes are TRBV9 and TRBJ1-2; D not resolved. The CDR3 totals 13 residues. Germline CDR1 SGDLS, CDR2 YYNGEE. Trimming removed 4 bases from V and 5 bases from J, with 12 bases in between. The CDR3 nucleotides read TGTGCCAGCAGCCAACATGGGCCTTATGGCTACACCTTC. It specifies CASSQHGPYGYTF.

This clone was detected only once. V is TRBV9 and J is TRBJ2-3; TRBD1 aligns across 10 bases. The trim removed 4 bases at V and 3 bases at J, leaving 5 bases unmatched. The CDR3 consists of 15 residues. Per the germline V gene, CDR1 is SGDLS and CDR2 is YYNGEE. The chain's CDR3 is CASSPGQGITDTQYF. Here the CDR3 DNA reads TGTGCCAGCAGCCCGGGACAGGGGATTACAGATACGCAGTATTTT.

This clone was observed once. CDR3 nucleotide sequence: TGTGCCTGGGAGACAGGGTCAATGAAATCGGAACTGTTTTTT. Residues: CAWETGSMKSELFF. The chain has TRBV30 and TRBJ1-4, with 7 bases identical to TRBD1. Trimming took 5 bases from V and 12 from J; bases not matched to a gene: 15. CDR3 size: 14 residues. Germline V gives CDR1 GTSNPN, CDR2 SVGIG (reference sequence).

The V and J genes are TRBV2 and TRBJ2-3; D is possibly TRBD2 (5 bases). Trimming stripped 6 bases from V and 1 base from J, with 11 bases between. The germline CDR1 and CDR2 sequences are SNHLY and FYNNEI. The CDR3 spans 14 residues. CDR3 DNA: TGTGCCAGCAGGGAGGACTGGGGCACAGATACGCAGTATTTT. Its translation is CASREDWGTDTQYF.

V and J are TRBV3-1 (or the pseudogene TRBV3-2) and TRBJ2-7; 10 bases agree with TRBD1. J lost 4 bases, V lost 1 base, and 7 bases had no gene match. CDR1 and CDR2 from the germline V gene are LGHDT and YNNKEL (reference sequence). CDR3 size: 16 residues. CDR3: CASSQGSGQGEYEQYF. In DNA, the CDR3 is TGTGCCAGCAGCCAAGGCAGCGGACAGGGGGAATACGAGCAGTACTTC.

V is TRBV28 and J is TRBJ2-3; 11 bases agree with TRBD1. CDR1 is MDHEN, CDR2 SYDVKM, per germline. The length of the CDR3 is 18 residues. V gave up 5 bases and J gave up 6 bases; unmatched junction bases: 16. The CDR3 is CASSQNTYGQGAIDTQYF. CDR3 coding DNA: TGTGCCAGCAGTCAGAATACCTACGGACAGGGGGCTATCGATACGCAGTATTTT.

The chain joins TRBV19 to TRBJ1-1, with D possibly TRBD1 on 5 matching bases. The CDR3 totals 15 residues. V lost 5 bases to trimming and J lost 6 bases, with 19 bases between them. Germline V gives CDR1 LNHDA, CDR2 SQIVND (reference sequence). The DNA for the CDR3 is TGTGCCAGTAGTGCCTCAGGGTTAAGAACATCTGAAGCTTTCTTT. Translated, it gives CASSASGLRTSEAFF.

This chain uses TRBV27 with TRBJ1-6, with a possible D match to TRBD1 (6 bases). The CDR3 is 13 residues long. V gave up 8 bases and J gave up 6 bases, with 11 bases separating them. Germline V lookup: CDR1 MNHEY, CDR2 SMNVEV (reference sequence). The CDR3 here is CASRQDINSPLHF. The CDR3 DNA reads TGTGCCAGCCGACAGGATATTAATTCACCCCTCCACTTT.